This T cell receptor (beta chain) was identified in a study of blood T cell repertoires in COVID-19. Study-level background: The analysed material was cDNA or gDNA that came from T cells, B-cell-depleted T cells, or PBMCs.

Assay used: immunoSEQ multiplex PCR; TCRdb lists only in-frame clones, some missing. The table includes approximately 97,000 clones, around 82% detected once. Germline values: CDR1 SGHKS, CDR2 YYEKEE (reference sequence). This CDR3 has 14 amino acids. V was pared by 0 bases and J by 2 bases, with 9 bases between. The specimen was peripheral blood. This receptor was obtained from a human donor in a cohort sampled during active COVID-19. This sequence joins TRBV5-5 and TRBJ2-7; D perhaps matches TRBD1 (5 bases). In nucleotides, the CDR3 is TGTGCCAGCAGCTTGGATACAGGCCCCTACGAGCAGTACTTC. Protein sequence: CASSLDTGPYEQYF.